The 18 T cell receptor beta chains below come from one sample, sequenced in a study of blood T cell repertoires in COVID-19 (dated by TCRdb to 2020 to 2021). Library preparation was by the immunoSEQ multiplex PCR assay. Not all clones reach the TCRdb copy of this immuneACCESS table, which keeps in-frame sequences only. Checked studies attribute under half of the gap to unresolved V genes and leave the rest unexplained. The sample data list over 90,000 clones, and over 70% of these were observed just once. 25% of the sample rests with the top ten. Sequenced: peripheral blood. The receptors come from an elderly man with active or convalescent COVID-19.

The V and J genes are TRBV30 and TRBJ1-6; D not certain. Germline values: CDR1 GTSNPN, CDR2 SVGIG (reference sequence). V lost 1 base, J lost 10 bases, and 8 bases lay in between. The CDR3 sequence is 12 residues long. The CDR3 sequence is CAWSAPRSPLHF. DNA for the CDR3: TGTGCCTGGAGTGCCCCCCGGTCACCCCTCCACTTT.

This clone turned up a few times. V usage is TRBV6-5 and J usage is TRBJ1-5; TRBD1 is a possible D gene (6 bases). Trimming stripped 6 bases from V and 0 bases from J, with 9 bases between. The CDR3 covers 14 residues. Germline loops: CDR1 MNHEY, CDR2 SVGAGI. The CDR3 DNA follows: TGTGCCAGCAGGGGGGCAGGTAGCAATCAGCCCCAGCATTTT. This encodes CASRGAGSNQPQHF.

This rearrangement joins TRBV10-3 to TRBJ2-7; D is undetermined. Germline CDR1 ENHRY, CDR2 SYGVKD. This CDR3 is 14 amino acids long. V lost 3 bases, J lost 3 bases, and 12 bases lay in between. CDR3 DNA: TGTGCCATCAGTGAATCGCAGGCGTACTACGAGCAGTACTTC. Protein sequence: CAISESQAYYEQYF.

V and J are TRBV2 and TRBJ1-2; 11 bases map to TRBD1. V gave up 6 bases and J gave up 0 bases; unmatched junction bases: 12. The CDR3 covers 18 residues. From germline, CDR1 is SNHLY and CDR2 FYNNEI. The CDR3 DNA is TGTGCCAGCAGGGCGGACAGGGGGCTACAAGTCACTAACTATGGCTACACCTTC. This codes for CASRADRGLQVTNYGYTF.

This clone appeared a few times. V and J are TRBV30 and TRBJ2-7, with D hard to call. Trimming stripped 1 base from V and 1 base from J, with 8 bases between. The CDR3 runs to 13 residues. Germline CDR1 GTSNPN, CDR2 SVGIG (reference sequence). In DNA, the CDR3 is TGTGCCTGGAGTGGGGCCGGTTCCTACGAGCAGTACTTC. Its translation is CAWSGAGSYEQYF.

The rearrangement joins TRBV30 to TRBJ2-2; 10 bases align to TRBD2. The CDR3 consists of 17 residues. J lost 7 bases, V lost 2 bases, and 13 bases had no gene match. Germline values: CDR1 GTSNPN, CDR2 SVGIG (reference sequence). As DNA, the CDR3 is TGTGCCTGGAGTTCGGTTATAATAGCGGGGGGTAGCGGGGAGCTGTTTTTT. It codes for CAWSSVIIAGGSGELFF.

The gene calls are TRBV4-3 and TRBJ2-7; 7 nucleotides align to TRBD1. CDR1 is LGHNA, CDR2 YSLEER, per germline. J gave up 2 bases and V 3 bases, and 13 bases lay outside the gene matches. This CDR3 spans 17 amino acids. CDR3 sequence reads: CASSHPRRGQWAYEQYF. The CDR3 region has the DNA TGCGCCAGCAGCCACCCCCGCCGGGGACAGTGGGCCTACGAGCAGTACTTC.

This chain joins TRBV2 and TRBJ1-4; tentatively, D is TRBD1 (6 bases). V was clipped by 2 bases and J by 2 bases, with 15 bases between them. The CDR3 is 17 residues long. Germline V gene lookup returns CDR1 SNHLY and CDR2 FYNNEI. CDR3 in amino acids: CASSELISGHTNEKLFF. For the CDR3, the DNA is TGTGCCAGCAGTGAATTAATCTCGGGACACACTAATGAAAAACTGTTTTTT. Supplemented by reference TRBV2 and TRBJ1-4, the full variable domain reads EPEVTQTPSHQVTQMGQEVILRCVPISNHLYFYWYRQILGQKVEFLVSFYNNEISEKSEIFDDQFSVERPDGSNFTLKIRSTKLEDSAMYFCASSELISGHTNEKLFFGSGTQLSVL.

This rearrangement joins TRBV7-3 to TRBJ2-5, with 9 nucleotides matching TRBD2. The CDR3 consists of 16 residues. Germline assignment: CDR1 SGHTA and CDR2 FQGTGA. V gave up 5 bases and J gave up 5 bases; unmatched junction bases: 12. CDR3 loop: CASSEAGGGAWETQYF. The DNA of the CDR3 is TGTGCCAGCAGCGAAGCAGGCGGGGGGGCTTGGGAGACCCAGTACTTC. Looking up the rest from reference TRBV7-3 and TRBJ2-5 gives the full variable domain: GAGVSQTPSNKVTEKGKYVELRCDPISGHTALYWYRQSLGQGPEFLIYFQGTGAADDSGLPNDRFFAVRPEGSVSTLKIQRTERGDSAVYLCASSEAGGGAWETQYFGPGTRLLVL.

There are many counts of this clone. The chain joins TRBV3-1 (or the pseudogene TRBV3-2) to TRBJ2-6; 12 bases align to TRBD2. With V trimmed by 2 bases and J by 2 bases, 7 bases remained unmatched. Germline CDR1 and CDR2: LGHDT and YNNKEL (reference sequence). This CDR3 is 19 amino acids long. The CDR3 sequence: CASSQSGLAGGTGANVLTF. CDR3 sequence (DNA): TGTGCCAGCAGCCAATCCGGGCTAGCGGGGGGGACTGGGGCCAACGTCCTGACTTTC.

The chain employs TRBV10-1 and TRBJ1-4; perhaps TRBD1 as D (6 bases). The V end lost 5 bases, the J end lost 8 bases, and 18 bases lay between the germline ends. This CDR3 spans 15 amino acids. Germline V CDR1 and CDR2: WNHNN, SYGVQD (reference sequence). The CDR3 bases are TGCGCCAGCAGTCCGGACAGCCTCGAACGGGAAAAACTGTTTTTT. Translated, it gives CASSPDSLEREKLFF.

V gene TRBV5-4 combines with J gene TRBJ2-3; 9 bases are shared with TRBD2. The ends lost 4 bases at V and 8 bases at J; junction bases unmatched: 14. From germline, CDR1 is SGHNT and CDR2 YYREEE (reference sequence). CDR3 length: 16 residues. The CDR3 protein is CASSHGGLAGSVTQYF. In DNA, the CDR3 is TGTGCCAGCAGCCACGGGGGCCTAGCGGGGTCGGTTACGCAGTATTTT. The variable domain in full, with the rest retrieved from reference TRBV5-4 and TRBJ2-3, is ETGVTQSPTHLIKTRGQQVTLRCSSQSGHNTVSWYQQALGQGPQFIFQYYREEENGRGNFPPRFSGLQFPNYSSELNVNALELDDSALYLCASSHGGLAGSVTQYFGPGTRLTVL.

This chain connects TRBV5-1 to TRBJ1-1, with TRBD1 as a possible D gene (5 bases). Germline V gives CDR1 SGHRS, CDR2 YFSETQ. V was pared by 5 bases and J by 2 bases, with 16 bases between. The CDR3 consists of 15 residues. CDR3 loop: CASRADGGANTEAFF. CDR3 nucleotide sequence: TGCGCCAGCAGGGCGGACGGTGGGGCTAACACTGAAGCTTTCTTT.

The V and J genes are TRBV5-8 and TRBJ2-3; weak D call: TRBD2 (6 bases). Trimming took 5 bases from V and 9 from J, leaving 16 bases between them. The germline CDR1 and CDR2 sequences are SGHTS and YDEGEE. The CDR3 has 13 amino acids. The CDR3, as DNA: TGTGCCAGCAGAGGGACGGACGCGGGGACGCAGTATTTT. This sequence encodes CASRGTDAGTQYF.

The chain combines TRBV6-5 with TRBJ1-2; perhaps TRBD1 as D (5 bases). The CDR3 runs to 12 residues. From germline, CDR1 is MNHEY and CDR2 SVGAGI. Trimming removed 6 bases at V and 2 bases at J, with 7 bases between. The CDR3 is CASRQGNYGYTF. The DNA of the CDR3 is TGTGCCAGCAGGCAGGGAAACTATGGCTACACCTTC.

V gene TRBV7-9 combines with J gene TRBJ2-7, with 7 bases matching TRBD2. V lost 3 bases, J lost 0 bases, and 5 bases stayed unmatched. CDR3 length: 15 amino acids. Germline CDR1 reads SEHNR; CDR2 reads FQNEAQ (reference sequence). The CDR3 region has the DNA TGTGCCAGCAGCTTGGGGGGGACGAGCTCCTACGAGCAGTACTTC. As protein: CASSLGGTSSYEQYF. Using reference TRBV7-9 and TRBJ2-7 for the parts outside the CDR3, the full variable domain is DTGVSQNPRHKITKRGQNVTFRCDPISEHNRLYWYRQTLGQGPEFLTYFQNEAQLEKSRLLSDRFSAERPKGSFSTLEIQRTEQGDSAMYLCASSLGGTSSYEQYFGPGTRLTVT.

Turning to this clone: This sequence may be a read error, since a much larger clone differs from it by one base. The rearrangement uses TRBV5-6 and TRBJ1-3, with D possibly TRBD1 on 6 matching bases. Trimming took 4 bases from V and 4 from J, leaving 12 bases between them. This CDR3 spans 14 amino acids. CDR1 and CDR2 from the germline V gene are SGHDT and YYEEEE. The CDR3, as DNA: TGTGCCAGCAGCCAAGGACAGAGAGGAAACACCATATATTTT. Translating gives CASSQGQRGNTIYF.

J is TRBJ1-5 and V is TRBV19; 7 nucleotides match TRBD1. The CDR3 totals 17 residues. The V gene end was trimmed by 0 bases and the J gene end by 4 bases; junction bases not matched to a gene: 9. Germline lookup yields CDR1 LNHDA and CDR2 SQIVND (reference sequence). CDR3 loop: CASSIDRDSLSNQPQHF. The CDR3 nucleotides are TGTGCCAGTAGTATAGATCGGGACAGCCTCTCTAATCAGCCCCAGCATTTT.